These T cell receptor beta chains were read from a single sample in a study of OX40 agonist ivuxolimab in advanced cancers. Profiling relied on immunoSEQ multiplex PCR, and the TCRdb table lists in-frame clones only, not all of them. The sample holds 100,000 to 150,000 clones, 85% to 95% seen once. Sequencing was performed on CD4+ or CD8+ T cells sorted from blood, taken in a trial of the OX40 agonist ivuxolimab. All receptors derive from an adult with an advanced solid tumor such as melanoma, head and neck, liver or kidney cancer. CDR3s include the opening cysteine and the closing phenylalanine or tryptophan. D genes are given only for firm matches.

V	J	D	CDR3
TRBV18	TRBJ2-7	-	CASSPTDGFNEQYF
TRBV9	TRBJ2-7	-	CASSVPPGTEQYF
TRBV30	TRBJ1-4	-	CAWSKTGGTNEKLFF
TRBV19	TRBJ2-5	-	CASTDRAGQETQYF
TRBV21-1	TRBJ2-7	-	CASSKADPYEQYF
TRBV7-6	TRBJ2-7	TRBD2	CASSRTGTRTYEQYF
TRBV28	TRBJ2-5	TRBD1	CASSSGQGARETQYF
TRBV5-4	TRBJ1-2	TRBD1	CASSLPGQGVVEDGYTF
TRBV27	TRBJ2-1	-	CASSTYVSYNEQFF
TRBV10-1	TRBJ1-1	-	CASSEHPGGEAFF
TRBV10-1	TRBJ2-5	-	CASSDLDSPRETQYF
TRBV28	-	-	CASSSGGDAIEQYF
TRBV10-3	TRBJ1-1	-	CAISDPTLNTEAFF
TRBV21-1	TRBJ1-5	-	CASSKTGPQPQHF
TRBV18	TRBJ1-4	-	CASSPRDEKLFF
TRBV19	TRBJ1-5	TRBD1	CASSPQGAQGQPQHF
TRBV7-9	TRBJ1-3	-	CASTRSLDITNTIYF
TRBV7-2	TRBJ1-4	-	CASSRDTVNEKLFF
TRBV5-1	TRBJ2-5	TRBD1	CASGETGGRETQYF